This T cell receptor (beta chain) was captured in a study of beta chain features in type 1 diabetes. General study results and limits: All four CD4+ subsets from Type 1 diabetes patients carried moderately but significantly shorter TCRB CDR3s.

Trimming took 8 bases from V and 10 from J; bases not matched to a gene: 7. This CDR3 has 12 amino acids. Germline V gene lookup returns CDR1 LNHDA and CDR2 SQIVND (reference sequence). Expressed TCRB transcripts were sequenced after all isolated RNA was converted to cDNA. Average reads for naive, central memory and regulatory T cell samples were some 3.9 million. The assay was immunoSEQ multiplex PCR, and TCRdb's table has in-frame clones only and misses some. The profile shows 600,000 or so clones, over 11% of them singletons. Worth noting for this clone: Its antigen is not known.

Sequenced: naive CD4+ T cells from blood. This TCR was recovered from a man between 18 and 29 years old with type 1 diabetes. The rearrangement links TRBV19 to TRBJ2-1; the match to TRBD1 covers 8 bases. CDR3 residues: CASSRQGQEQFF. The CDR3 bases are TGTGCCAGTTCCCGACAGGGGCAGGAGCAGTTCTTC.